This TCR beta chain stems from a study of blood T cell repertoires in COVID-19 (dated by TCRdb to the early 2020s). Turning to the overall study: Collaborator samples came from the United States, Italy and Spain and covered acute and convalescent phases of COVID-19. The prospective study material was composed of cDNA or gDNA derived from T cells, B-cell-depleted T cells, or PBMCs. The dataset comprised deeply sampled blood TCRbeta repertoires from subjects exposed to, actively infected with, or recovered from COVID-19. The repertoires were made available in a free public database intended to serve as a resource for research on the immune response to SARS-CoV-2. Samples came from the ongoing ImmuneRACE study (first 160 participants) plus 1,254 subjects from 6 global collaborators. Sample metadata almost always included a de-identified subject ID, COVID-19 status, age in years and sex. Where available, HLA class I and class II types were obtained from metadata supplied by the sample provider rather than from assay-based typing.

Each collaborating institution followed its own protocols to collect whole blood in K2EDTA tubes. Collaborator samples were shipped for TCRbeta analysis as frozen whole blood, isolated PBMCs, or DNA extracted from either sample type. Inclusive of the bounding cysteine and phenylalanine, the CDR3 is 15 residues long. The only DNA kept is the CDR3, 45 bases in frame from the first base. For CDR1 and CDR2, the germline V gene lists SNHLY and FYNNEI. V is shortened by 2 bases, J by 2 bases, and the region joining them spans 11 bases. The study at large found these results: Clinical and demographic metadata were provided uncurated, with the amount varying by source and participant.

A note on this clone: Its antigen is not yet known. No base quality information exists; no much larger clone differs at one position.

TCRbeta CDR3 regions were amplified from genomic DNA by means of the immunoSEQ Assay, a bias-controlled multiplex PCR. The study's own analysis went as follows. The number of nucleated cells in each sample was estimated from the amplification of reference gene primers within the assay. To quantify the absolute abundance of each unique TCRbeta CDR3 rearrangement, sequence reads were collapsed and filtered. For each sample, productive Simpson clonality was calculated as the square root of Simpson's diversity index over productive rearrangements. TCRdb provides this immuneACCESS table in a form limited to in-frame rearrangements. Some clones are lacking; in checked studies, under half of them reflect an unresolved V gene, and why the rest are absent is not known. Clone size and V and J calls were adopted from that table, with D and trimming inferred from the DNA. Counted in this sample were 100,000 to 150,000 clones; about 80% of them appeared once. Roughly 35% of the sample belongs to the ten largest clones.

Material for sequencing was peripheral blood. The receptor's source is a man between 35 and 55 years old with active or convalescent COVID-19. Recombination joined TRBV2 with TRBJ2-3; the D gene assignment is ambiguous. The CDR3 loop reads CASSESQSYTDTQYF. DNA sequence: TGTGCCAGCAGTGAAAGCCAATCTTACACAGATACGCAGTATTTT. The CDR3 plus the reference TRBV2 and TRBJ2-3 genes for the other parts give the full variable domain: EPEVTQTPSHQVTQMGQEVILRCVPISNHLYFYWYRQILGQKVEFLVSFYNNEISEKSEIFDDQFSVERPDGSNFTLKIRSTKLEDSAMYFCASSESQSYTDTQYFGPGTRLTVL.